These T cell receptor beta chains were read from a single sample in a study of T cell changes during pregnancy in multiple sclerosis. This table comes from immunoSEQ multiplex PCR, and its TCRdb copy is limited to in-frame clones, with some not included. This table has approximately 44,000 clones, about 90% appearing once. Sample: CD4+ T cells from peripheral blood mononuclear cells, taken before pregnancy. The source of these receptors is a female donor with multiple sclerosis, enrolled in a pregnancy study. CDR3s include the opening cysteine and the closing phenylalanine or tryptophan. Part of the rows lack a size; the others show once, few, many or a class for expanded clones.

V	size	J	CDR3
TRBV18	.	TRBJ2-3	CASSPRLGSRGDTQYF
TRBV15	.	TRBJ2-6	CATSRGAVGTSVLTF
TRBV6-4	.	TRBJ2-3	CASSDFLARSTDTQYF
TRBV7-9	.	TRBJ1-1	CASSSRGGLLNTEAFF
TRBV7-9	.	TRBJ2-4	CASSLGQGEIAKNIQYF
TRBV20-1	.	TRBJ1-4	CSAYWGLF
TRBV7-7	.	TRBJ2-5	CASSLLAGGSGETQYF
TRBV6-6	.	TRBJ1-5	CASSYDSSTPQHF
TRBV6-5	.	TRBJ1-1	CASTLSGQGRTEAFF
TRBV5-6	.	TRBJ1-2	CASSLPTGGGLFDYGYTF
TRBV6-1	.	TRBJ2-2	CASSKREGGELFF
TRBV7-9	once	TRBJ2-7	CASSLSNSGGISYEQYF
TRBV5-6	.	TRBJ1-3	CASSPGTGVGNTIYF
TRBV7-9	.	TRBJ2-1	CASSSSGANEQFF
TRBV25-1	.	TRBJ2-3	CASRPSQTDTQYF
TRBV7-2	once	TRBJ1-1	CASSLSGGPEAFF
TRBV30	.	TRBJ2-3	CAWSVSRTSGRADTQYF
TRBV7-2	.	TRBJ2-5	CASSVGLAETQYF
TRBV15	.	TRBJ2-1	CATSRGASGLSYNEQFF
TRBV7-7	.	TRBJ2-3	CASSLVPRGEAYF
TRBV6-5	.	TRBJ2-1	CASRPPSGGNEQFF
TRBV10-1	.	TRBJ1-5	CASIDTDYSNQPQHF
TRBV5-5	.	TRBJ2-2	CASSETSGGYTGELFF
TRBV5-1	.	TRBJ2-7	CASRTRTGQGNEQYF
TRBV7-2	.	TRBJ2-7	CASSLAGQNYEQYF
TRBV7-3	.	TRBJ1-1	CASSLYGVNTEAFF
TRBV7-8	.	TRBJ1-2	CASSFRAILGGYTF
TRBV19	.	TRBJ1-4	CASTWTGDEKLFF
TRBV30	.	TRBJ1-3	CAAGGGSGNTIYF
TRBV27	.	TRBJ2-7	CASSTTSRDRVRYF
TRBV6-6	.	TRBJ2-3	CASSYGTPPDTQYF
TRBV19	once	TRBJ2-3	CASSIGGSSTDTQYF
TRBV5-1	.	TRBJ1-1	CASSQYKTGEAFF
TRBV7-2	.	TRBJ1-4	CASSFFSEKLFF
TRBV6-5	.	TRBJ2-7	CASSSDRTSYEQYF
TRBV5-4	.	TRBJ1-6	CASSRDSNSPLHF
TRBV7-2	.	TRBJ2-1	CASKASGYLEQFF
TRBV6-1	.	TRBJ2-7	CASSNYPGQGYEQYF
TRBV6-5	.	TRBJ1-1	CASRGVEGVKGAFF
TRBV19	.	TRBJ1-2	CASSILKTGIYGYTF
TRBV9	.	TRBJ2-1	CASSVPTSGGSNEQFF
TRBV18	.	TRBJ1-2	CASSPSQGGGYTF
TRBV6-6	.	TRBJ1-2	CASSYIGGGYTF
TRBV6-1	.	TRBJ2-7	CASSAGTSGGYEQYF
TRBV7-2	.	TRBJ2-3	CASSLDSRGSTQYF
TRBV5-1	.	TRBJ1-2	CASSLVGDPYGYTF
TRBV11-2	once	TRBJ2-5	CASSLVLEKTQYF
TRBV9	.	TRBJ2-1	CASSVVGQGNEQFF
TRBV11-3	.	TRBJ2-3	CASSLGEVADTQYF
TRBV7-2	.	TRBJ2-7	CASSPRLAGGGYEQYF